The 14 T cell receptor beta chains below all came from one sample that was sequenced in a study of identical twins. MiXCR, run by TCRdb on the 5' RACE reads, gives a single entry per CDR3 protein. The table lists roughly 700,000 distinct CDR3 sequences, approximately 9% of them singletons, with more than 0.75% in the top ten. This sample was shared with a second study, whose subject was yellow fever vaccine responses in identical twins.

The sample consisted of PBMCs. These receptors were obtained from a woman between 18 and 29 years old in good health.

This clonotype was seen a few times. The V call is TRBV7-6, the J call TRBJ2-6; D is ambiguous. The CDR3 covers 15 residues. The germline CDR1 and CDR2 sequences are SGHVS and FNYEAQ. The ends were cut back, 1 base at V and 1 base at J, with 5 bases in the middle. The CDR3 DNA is TGTGCCAGCAGCTTAGGTCAGTCTGGGGCCAACGTCCTGACTTTC. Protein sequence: CASSLGQSGANVLTF.

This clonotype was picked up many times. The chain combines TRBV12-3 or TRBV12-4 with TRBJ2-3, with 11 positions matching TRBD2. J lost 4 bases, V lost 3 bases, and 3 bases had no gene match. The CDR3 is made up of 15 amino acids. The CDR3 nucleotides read TGTGCCAGCAGTTTTCTAGCGGGGGGTTCAGATACGCAGTATTTT. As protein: CASSFLAGGSDTQYF.

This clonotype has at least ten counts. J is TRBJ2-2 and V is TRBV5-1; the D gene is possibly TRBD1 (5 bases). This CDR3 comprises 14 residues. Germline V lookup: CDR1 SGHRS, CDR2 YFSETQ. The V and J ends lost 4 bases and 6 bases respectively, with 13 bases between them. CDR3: CASSRDRQPGELFF. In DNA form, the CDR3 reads TGCGCCAGCAGCCGAGACCGACAGCCCGGGGAGCTGTTTTTT.

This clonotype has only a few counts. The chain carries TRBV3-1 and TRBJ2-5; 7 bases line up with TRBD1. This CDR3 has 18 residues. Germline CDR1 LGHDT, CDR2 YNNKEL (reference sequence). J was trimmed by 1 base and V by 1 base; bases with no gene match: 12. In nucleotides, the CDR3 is TGTGCCAGCAGCCAAGTCGGGACAGTTCGCTCCATCCAAGAGACCCAGTACTTC. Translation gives CASSQVGTVRSIQETQYF.

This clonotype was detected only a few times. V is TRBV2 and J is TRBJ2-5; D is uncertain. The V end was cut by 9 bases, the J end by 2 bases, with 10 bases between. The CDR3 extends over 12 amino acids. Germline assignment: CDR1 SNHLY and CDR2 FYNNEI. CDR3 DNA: TGTGCCAGTGACGGATTGCAAGAGACCCAGTACTTC. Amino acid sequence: CASDGLQETQYF.

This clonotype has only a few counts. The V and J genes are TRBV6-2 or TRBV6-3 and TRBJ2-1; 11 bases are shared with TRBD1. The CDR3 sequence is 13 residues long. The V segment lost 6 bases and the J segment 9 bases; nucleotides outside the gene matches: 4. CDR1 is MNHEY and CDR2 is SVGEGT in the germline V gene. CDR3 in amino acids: CASRDRGLGEQFF. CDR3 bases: TGTGCCAGCAGGGACAGGGGGCTGGGTGAGCAGTTCTTC.

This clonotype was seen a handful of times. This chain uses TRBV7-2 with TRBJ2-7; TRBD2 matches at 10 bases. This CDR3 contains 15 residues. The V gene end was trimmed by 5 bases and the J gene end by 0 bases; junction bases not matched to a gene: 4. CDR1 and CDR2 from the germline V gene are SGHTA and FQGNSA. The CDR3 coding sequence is TGTGCCAGCAGCATCCGGACTAGCGGCTCCTACGAGCAGTACTTC. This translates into CASSIRTSGSYEQYF.

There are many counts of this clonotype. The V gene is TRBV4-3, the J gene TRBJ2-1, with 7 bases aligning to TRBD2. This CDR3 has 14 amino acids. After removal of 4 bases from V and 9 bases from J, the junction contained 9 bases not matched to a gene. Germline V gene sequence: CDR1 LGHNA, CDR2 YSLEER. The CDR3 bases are TGCGCCAGCAGCCCCTGGAGGGAGGGTGGTGAGCAGTTCTTC. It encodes CASSPWREGGEQFF.

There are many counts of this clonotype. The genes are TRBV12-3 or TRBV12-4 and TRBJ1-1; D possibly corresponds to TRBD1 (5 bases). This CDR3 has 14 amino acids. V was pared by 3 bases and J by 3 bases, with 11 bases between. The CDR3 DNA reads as TGTGCCAGCAGTTTGCAGGGTGATGACACTGAAGCTTTCTTT. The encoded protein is CASSLQGDDTEAFF.

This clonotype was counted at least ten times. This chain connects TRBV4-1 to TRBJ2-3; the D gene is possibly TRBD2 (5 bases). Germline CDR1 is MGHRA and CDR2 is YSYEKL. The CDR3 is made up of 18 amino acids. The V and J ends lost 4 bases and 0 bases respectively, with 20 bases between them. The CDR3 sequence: CASSPRPPGERSTDTQYF. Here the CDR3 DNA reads TGCGCCAGCAGCCCCCGCCCACCAGGAGAGCGGAGCACAGATACGCAGTATTTT.

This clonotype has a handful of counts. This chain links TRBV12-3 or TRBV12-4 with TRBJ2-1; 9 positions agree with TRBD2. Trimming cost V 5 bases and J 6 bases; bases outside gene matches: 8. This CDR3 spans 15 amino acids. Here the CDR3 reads CASSPSASGTNEQFF. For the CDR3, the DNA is TGTGCCAGCAGTCCCTCGGCTAGCGGGACCAATGAGCAGTTCTTC.

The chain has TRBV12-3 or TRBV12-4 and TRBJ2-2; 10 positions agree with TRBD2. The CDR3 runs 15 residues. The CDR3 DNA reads TGTGCTTGTCGTCGAGCGGGAGGGCCTGCCGGGGAGCTGTTTTTT. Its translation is CACRRAGGPAGELFF.

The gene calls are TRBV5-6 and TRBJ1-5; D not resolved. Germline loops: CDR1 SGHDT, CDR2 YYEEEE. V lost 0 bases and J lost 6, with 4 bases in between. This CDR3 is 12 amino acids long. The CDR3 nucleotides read TGTGCCAGCAGCTTGGGTACTCAGCCCCAGCATTTT. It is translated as CASSLGTQPQHF.

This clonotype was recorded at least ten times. For the CDR3, the DNA is TGTGCCAGCAGTGTCCCCGGACAGGGGGGCAGGGGGACCCAGTACTTC. Its protein product is CASSVPGQGGRGTQYF. This chain uses TRBV25-1 with TRBJ2-5; TRBD1 matches 10 bases. The junction had 12 bases not matched to a gene; V was cut back by 4 bases and J by 7 bases. Germline V gene sequence: CDR1 MGHDK, CDR2 SYGVNS. CDR3 length: 16 residues.